This passage covers 4 T cell receptor beta chains from one sample sequenced in a study of blood T cell repertoires in COVID-19. The table came from immunoSEQ multiplex PCR; TCRdb's copy has only in-frame clones and leaves some out. The sample holds 300,000 to 450,000 clones, about 90% seen once. Material for sequencing was PBMCs or T cells enriched from blood (not recorded which). These receptors were taken from a woman aged 25 to 45 who had recovered from COVID-19.

The chain links TRBV2 to TRBJ2-7; D is possibly TRBD1 (6 bases). Germline CDR1 reads SNHLY; CDR2 reads FYNNEI. V lost 5 bases, J lost 2 bases, and 16 bases lay in between. CDR3 length equals 15 residues. The CDR3 is CASSQGFPGAYEQYF. CDR3 nucleotide sequence: TGTGCCAGCAGTCAAGGGTTCCCAGGGGCCTACGAGCAGTACTTC.

V usage is TRBV5-1 and J usage is TRBJ2-7, with 10 positions matching TRBD1. CDR1 is SGHRS and CDR2 is YFSETQ in the germline V gene. V lost 2 bases and J lost 1; bases outside the gene matches: 3. The CDR3 has 15 amino acids. Written as DNA, the CDR3 is TGCGCCAGCAGCTTAACGGGACAGGGGTCCTACGAGCAGTACTTC. Translating it yields CASSLTGQGSYEQYF.

The rearrangement links TRBV5-1 to TRBJ2-7; unclear D gene. V was clipped by 4 bases and J by 4 bases, with 15 bases between them. Per germline, CDR1 SGHRS and CDR2 YFSETQ. This CDR3 has 14 amino acids. CDR3 nucleotides: TGCGCCAGCAGCCCCGGTATGTCCCTGTACGAGCAGTACTTC. It codes for CASSPGMSLYEQYF.

J is TRBJ2-1 and V is TRBV5-1; D is perhaps TRBD1 (6 bases). Trimming stripped 4 bases from V and 4 bases from J, with 15 bases between. The CDR3 has 15 amino acids. Germline CDR1 SGHRS, CDR2 YFSETQ. The CDR3 DNA reads as TGCGCCAGCAGCCTTCCCGGACAGTTTTACAATGAGCAGTTCTTC. Amino acid sequence: CASSLPGQFYNEQFF.